The present T cell receptor (beta chain) was sequenced within a study of long-term antiretroviral therapy in people with HIV. The assay used was immunoSEQ (version v3.0), run at survey level. Clones were sequenced by immunoSEQ multiplex PCR, and TCRdb holds only the in-frame ones, with some missing. The data show some 17,000 clones, with 75% to 85% seen just once and under 8.5% held by the top ten. Germline assignment: CDR1 MDHEN and CDR2 SYDVKM. This CDR3 is built from 16 residues. V trimming: 4 bases; J trimming: 1 base; junction bases outside the gene matches: 4. The TCR sequence derives from a man aged 25 to 40 with HIV. The V and J genes are TRBV28 and TRBJ2-2; 9 bases agree with TRBD1. Sample: unsorted PBMCs, taken at the start of antiretroviral therapy. The CDR3 loop is CASSSPGQGNTGELFF. As DNA, the CDR3 is TGTGCCAGCAGTTCTCCGGGACAGGGGAACACCGGGGAGCTGTTTTTT.